This is a list of T cell receptor beta chains from one sample in a study of T cell repertoires in cytomegalovirus infection. Each CDR3 protein gets one entry after TCRdb re-called the reads with MiXCR. The sample carries around 490,000 distinct CDR3 sequences, about a quarter recorded once. Sequenced sample: PBMCs. The receptors were sampled from a human donor in good health (CMV status not recorded). Some clones in this sample may be carry-over from other donors' samples. CDR3s include the opening cysteine and the closing phenylalanine or tryptophan. Fields, in order: V gene, J gene, clone size, D gene, CDR3 protein, CDR3 DNA. D genes are given only for firm matches. Size is omitted from some rows. Given values are once, few, many or a class for expanded clones.

>TRBV12-3/TRBV12-4|TRBJ1-5|many|TRBD1
CASSGDRSNQPQHF
TGTGCCAGCAGTGGGGACAGAAGCAATCAGCCCCAGCATTTT
>TRBV27|TRBJ2-4|few|TRBD2
CASSLGGTSGLAKNIQYF
TGTGCCAGCAGTTTAGGGGGGACTAGCGGACTAGCCAAAAACATTCAGTACTTC
>TRBV7-8|TRBJ2-2|many|NA
CASSPRVTGELFF
TGTGCCAGCAGCCCCCGTGTCACCGGGGAGCTGTTTTTT
>TRBV5-6|TRBJ2-5|NA|TRBD2
CASSLGPSGLQETQYF
TGTGCCAGCAGCTTGGGGCCTAGCGGCCTCCAAGAGACCCAGTACTTC
>TRBV7-2|TRBJ2-3|many|TRBD2
CASSLVPGLAGSTDTQYF
TGTGCCAGCAGCTTGGTCCCGGGACTAGCGGGGAGCACAGATACGCAGTATTTT
>TRBV28|TRBJ2-7|NA|TRBD2
CASVSGSLEQYF
TGTGCCAGCGTAAGCGGGAGTCTCGAGCAGTACTTC
>TRBV20-1|TRBJ1-1|few|TRBD1
CSAREGQVPGAFF
TGCAGTGCTAGAGAGGGACAGGTTCCGGGAGCTTTCTTT
>TRBV7-2|TRBJ2-5|few|NA
CASSPPPRQETQYF
TGTGCCAGCAGCCCCCCACCGCGGCAAGAGACCCAGTACTTC
>TRBV7-8|TRBJ1-5|few|TRBD1
CASSLTGLGQSNQPQHF
TGTGCCAGCAGCTTAACGGGACTGGGACAGAGCAATCAGCCCCAGCATTTT
>TRBV28|TRBJ1-5|few|NA
CASRGPGDDQPQHF
TGTGCCAGCAGGGGGCCGGGGGATGATCAGCCCCAGCATTTT
>TRBV10-3|TRBJ1-6|few|NA
CAISLGGPPLHF
TGTGCCATCAGCCTAGGAGGTCCACCCCTCCACTTT
>TRBV7-9|TRBJ1-3|many|TRBD1
CASSPVTGGSGNTIYF
TGTGCCAGCAGCCCCGTGACAGGGGGCTCAGGAAACACCATATATTTT
>TRBV28|TRBJ2-7|NA|NA
CASSDPRGGSYEQYF
TGTGCCAGCAGTGACCCTCGGGGAGGAAGCTACGAGCAGTACTTC
>TRBV7-2|TRBJ1-1|many|NA
CASSLGGLDTEAFF
TGTGCCAGCAGCTTGGGGGGGTTAGACACTGAAGCTTTCTTT
>TRBV27|TRBJ2-1|few|TRBD1
CASSSPTGGNEQFF
TGTGCCAGCAGTTCCCCGACAGGGGGCAATGAGCAGTTCTTC
>TRBV25-1|TRBJ2-1|NA|TRBD2
CASSDPPGTSGYEQFF
TGTGCCAGCAGTGACCCGCCCGGGACTAGCGGCTATGAGCAGTTCTTC
>TRBV27|TRBJ2-1|few|NA
CASSFFGRDAYNEQFF
TGTGCCAGCAGTTTCTTTGGGCGGGACGCCTACAATGAGCAGTTCTTC
>TRBV7-3|TRBJ2-2|few|TRBD2
CASTLGREYTGELFF
TGTGCCAGCACCCTAGGGCGGGAGTACACCGGGGAGCTGTTTTTT
>TRBV27|TRBJ1-5|NA|NA
CASSPRHGVSNQPQHF
TGTGCCAGCAGTCCCCGACACGGGGTTAGCAATCAGCCCCAGCATTTT
>TRBV6-6|TRBJ1-3|few|TRBD1
CASRHGQGAGNTIYF
TGTGCCAGCAGACATGGACAGGGGGCAGGGAACACCATATATTTT
>TRBV20-1|TRBJ2-3|NA|NA
CSALLNPTDTQYF
TGCAGCGCCTTACTGAACCCAACAGATACGCAGTATTTT
>TRBV19|TRBJ1-2|once|NA
CASSSLPGQNNYGYTF
TGTGCCAGTAGTTCGCTGCCGGGACAAAATAACTATGGCTACACCTTC